This T cell receptor (beta chain) is from a study of identical twins. Deletions cut 6 bases from V and 3 bases from J, with 14 bases between. This CDR3 region has 14 residues. With template switching, a universal primer site was added, and the cDNA carried unique molecular identifiers. TCRdb processed the 5' RACE reads anew with MiXCR; each CDR3 protein has one entry. The repertoire has some 250,000 distinct CDR3 sequences, 6.5% to 8% of them found once; the top ten carry roughly 14%. This clonotype was counted a few times. The sample also formed part of further work on T cells expressing NK-cell markers.

The source is a woman aged 18-30 years in good health. V and J are TRBV12-3 or TRBV12-4 and TRBJ2-5; tentative D call: TRBD2 (6 bases). Source material: CD8+ T cells sorted from blood. For the CDR3, the DNA is TGTGCCAGCAGCTTCGGGGGACCCGAAGAGACCCAGTACTTC. It is translated as CASSFGGPEETQYF.